The 30 T cell receptor beta chains in this list originate from one sample, sequenced in a study of T cells in Graves' hyperthyroidism and ophthalmopathy (dated by TCRdb to the late 2010s). Receptors were amplified or captured by multiplex PCR. Sequencing relied on an Illumina HiSeq 2000. The TCR beta CDR3 regions were amplified from the RNA transcripts. The TCR CDR3 was subjected to a first round of RT-PCR using the HTBI primer set and the Qiagen OneStep RT-PCR kit. TCRdb redid the processing of the public reads, applying fastp at Q25 and MiXCR, and retained in-frame beta chains. Entries are consolidated by CDR3 protein sequence, retaining the most common genes and DNA. Present in this sample are over 700,000 distinct CDR3 sequences, around 19% of which were seen just once. The ten most abundant clones make up about a sixth of the sample. Material for sequencing was blood. Source of these receptors: a woman in her forties or fifties with Graves' hyperthyroidism that later progressed to Graves' ophthalmopathy.

This clonotype has only a few counts. The chain uses TRBV10-1 and TRBJ2-1; 7 nucleotides line up with TRBD1. This CDR3 has 14 residues. Germline CDR1 WNHNN, CDR2 SYGVQD (reference sequence). Unmatched junction bases numbered 5, after V lost 4 bases and J lost 5 bases. DNA of the CDR3: TGCGCCAGCAGTGGGGGGACAGAACACAATGAGCAGTTCTTC. This gives the protein CASSGGTEHNEQFF.

The sample holds a few counts of this clonotype. The chain uses TRBV3-1 and TRBJ2-5; the match to TRBD2 covers 9 bases. With V trimmed by 6 bases and J by 2 bases, 10 bases remained unmatched. The CDR3 spans 16 residues. Germline CDR1 LGHDT, CDR2 YNNKEL (reference sequence). The CDR3 coding sequence is TGTGCCAGCAGTCGGAGGGGGACTAGCCGACAAGAGACCCAGTACTTC. This encodes CASSRRGTSRQETQYF.

At least ten counts were recorded for this clonotype. The chain uses TRBV3-1 and TRBJ1-5; no clear D. CDR3 length: 14 amino acids. Looked up from germline, CDR1 is LGHDT and CDR2 is YNNKEL (reference sequence). V was trimmed by 5 bases and J by 7 bases, leaving 15 bases between them. The CDR3: CASSKRVERQPQHF. For the CDR3, the DNA is TGTGCCAGCAGCAAACGGGTCGAGAGGCAGCCCCAGCATTTT.

This clonotype appeared a few times. CDR3: CASSLAWGDMAEKTQYF. The CDR3 DNA reads as TGTGCCAGCAGCTTAGCATGGGGTGATATGGCCGAAAAGACCCAGTACTTC. This rearrangement joins TRBV7-8 to TRBJ2-5; no definite D call. Between the trimmed V and J ends, which lost 0 bases and 6 bases, there was a span of 20 bases. The CDR3 runs to 17 residues. Germline values: CDR1 SGHVS, CDR2 FQNEAQ.

This clonotype was observed at least ten times. The chain recombines TRBV12-3 or TRBV12-4 with TRBJ1-2, with 9 bases that match TRBD1. CDR3 length: 12 residues. Unmatched junction bases numbered 3, after V lost 7 bases and J lost 6 bases. DNA of the CDR3: TGTGCCAGCAACCGGGACAGGGATGGCTACACCTTC. Residues: CASNRDRDGYTF.

This clonotype was seen more than once but under ten times. The J gene is TRBJ2-5, the V gene TRBV2; 8 bases agree with TRBD1. CDR1 is SNHLY, CDR2 FYNNEI, per germline. The CDR3 is 12 residues long. Unmatched junction bases numbered 4, after V lost 8 bases and J lost 5 bases. CDR3 loop: CASGRTGETQYF. The CDR3 bases are TGTGCCAGCGGCCGGACAGGGGAGACCCAGTACTTC.

Note on this clonotype: One end of the junction varies from germline; a read error may be responsible. This chain uses TRBV30 with TRBJ1-2, with a weak D call TRBD1 (6 bases). Looked up from germline, CDR1 is GTSNPN and CDR2 is SVGIG (reference sequence). This CDR3 has 14 amino acids. In DNA, the CDR3 is TGTGCCCGGAGTACTGGCAGGGGTGACTATGGCTACACCTTC. Protein: CARSTGRGDYGYTF.

The table lists this clonotype with a few counts. The chain employs TRBV9 and TRBJ2-3; TRBD1 matches at 8 bases. Germline V gene lookup returns CDR1 SGDLS and CDR2 YYNGEE. V was pared by 4 bases and J by 6 bases, with 16 bases of the junction left unmatched. The CDR3 length is 17 residues. Here the CDR3 reads CASSPRWADRASDTQYF. The CDR3 DNA reads as TGTGCCAGCAGCCCTCGATGGGCGGACAGGGCATCGGATACGCAGTATTTT. Filled out from reference TRBV9 and TRBJ2-3, the complete variable domain reads DSGVTQTPKHLITATGQRVTLRCSPRSGDLSVYWYQQSLDQGLQFLIQYYNGEERAKGNILERFSAQQFPDLHSELNLSSLELGDSALYFCASSPRWADRASDTQYFGPGTRLTVL.

This clonotype has more than one count but fewer than ten. V and J are TRBV13 and TRBJ2-7; tentative D call: TRBD2 (5 bases). Trimming took off 5 bases at V and 6 bases at J, with 17 bases between the two ends. Germline CDR1 and CDR2: PRHDT and FYEKMQ (reference sequence). The CDR3 consists of 14 residues. CDR3 protein: CASSQSREGGEQYF. The CDR3 nucleotides read TGTGCCAGCAGCCAATCTAGAGAGGGTGGCGAGCAGTACTTC.

This chain links TRBV27 with TRBJ1-2, with D unresolved. CDR3 length equals 15 residues. The V end was cut by 3 bases, the J end by 0 bases, with 11 bases between. Germline CDR1 and CDR2: MNHEY and SMNVEV (reference sequence). The CDR3 loop reads CASSFGKRANYGYTF. In DNA, the CDR3 is TGTGCCAGCAGTTTCGGGAAACGGGCTAACTATGGCTACACCTTC.

The chain joins TRBV18 to TRBJ2-7; unclear D gene. The V gene lost 0 bases and the J gene lost 6 bases, with 15 bases spanning the gap. This CDR3 is 15 amino acids long. From germline, CDR1 is KGHSH and CDR2 LQKENI. In DNA, the CDR3 is TGTGCCAGCTCACCACCGGCCGGACCGGGCGGCGAGCAGTACTTC. Translating it yields CASSPPAGPGGEQYF.

This clonotype was recorded at least ten times. V usage is TRBV30 and J usage is TRBJ1-1; D is unresolved. This CDR3 has 11 residues. From germline, CDR1 is GTSNPN and CDR2 SVGIG (reference sequence). V was cut by 5 bases and J by 1 base, with 5 bases left in between. The CDR3 DNA is TGTGCCTGGCACAGGAACACTGAAGCTTTCTTT. Residues: CAWHRNTEAFF.

The chain couples TRBV27 to TRBJ2-1, with D maybe TRBD2 (5 bases). This CDR3 has 16 residues. The V and J ends lost 5 bases and 0 bases respectively, with 14 bases between them. The germline V gene has CDR1 MNHEY and CDR2 SMNVEV (reference sequence). CDR3 in amino acids: CASSPPTGYSYNEQFF. The CDR3 DNA follows: TGTGCCAGCAGTCCTCCGACGGGGTACTCCTACAATGAGCAGTTCTTC.

Ten or more counts support this clonotype. The V gene is TRBV9, the J gene TRBJ2-7; 8 bases align to TRBD1. Germline V lookup: CDR1 SGDLS, CDR2 YYNGEE. V gave up 3 bases and J gave up 4 bases; unmatched junction bases: 6. The CDR3 spans 14 residues. CDR3 nucleotides: TGTGCCAGCAGCGCCGGGACAGGAGGTTACGAGCAGTACTTC. It codes for CASSAGTGGYEQYF.

This clonotype was seen many times. The rearrangement links TRBV28 to TRBJ1-5; the D gene is possibly TRBD1 (6 bases). The CDR3 sequence is 16 residues long. The V gene lost 6 bases and the J gene lost 2 bases, with 17 bases spanning the gap. Germline CDR1 and CDR2: MDHEN and SYDVKM. The DNA of the CDR3 is TGTGCCAGCAGCAAACAAACAGGGATGGGCAATCAGCCCCAGCATTTT. This encodes CASSKQTGMGNQPQHF.

This clonotype was observed a handful of times. This chain joins TRBV18 and TRBJ1-5, with TRBD1 as a possible D gene (5 bases). The CDR3 loop spans 15 amino acids. The germline V and J ends were trimmed by 3 bases and 0 bases, with 9 bases remaining between them. Looked up from germline, CDR1 is KGHSH and CDR2 is LQKENI. CDR3 protein: CASSPDSYSNQPQHF. CDR3 in DNA: TGTGCCAGCTCACCCGACAGCTATAGCAATCAGCCCCAGCATTTT.

This clonotype showed up just a few times. This chain joins TRBV28 and TRBJ2-3; D may be TRBD1 (5 bases). Germline CDR1 reads MDHEN; CDR2 reads SYDVKM. The CDR3 spans 15 residues. The V end lost 1 base, the J end lost 0 bases, and 8 bases lay between the germline ends. CDR3 bases: TGTGCCAGCAGTTTATCCAGGGCTAGCACAGATACGCAGTATTTT. Amino acid sequence: CASSLSRASTDTQYF.

A word on this clonotype: A read error may produce the germline difference seen at one junction end. The chain employs TRBV6-2 or TRBV6-3 and TRBJ1-6, with 9 bases that match TRBD1. Germline CDR1 is MNHEY and CDR2 is SVGEGT. The CDR3 runs to 16 residues. The CDR3 loop is CASSDLDRGLGSPLRF. The CDR3 coding sequence is TGTGCCAGCAGTGACCTGGACAGGGGTTTGGGTTCACCCCTCCGCTTT.

There are many counts of this clonotype. V usage is TRBV6-2 or TRBV6-3 and J usage is TRBJ1-1; TRBD1 is a possible D gene (6 bases). The germline CDR1 and CDR2 sequences are MNHEY and SVGEGT. V lost 6 bases and J 3 bases, leaving 14 bases between the germline ends. This CDR3 contains 14 residues. The CDR3 is CASRAGTRDTEAFF. In DNA form, the CDR3 reads TGTGCCAGCAGGGCCGGGACACGTGACACTGAAGCTTTCTTT.

This clonotype was observed many times. The chain employs TRBV20-1 and TRBJ2-3, with a possible D match to TRBD2 (6 bases). V shed 6 bases and J shed 5 bases, with 21 bases lying between them. Germline loops: CDR1 DFQATT, CDR2 SNEGSKA (reference sequence). The CDR3 extends over 15 amino acids. CDR3 bases: TGCAGTGCCAGCCCCCGGGACTCATACCAAGATACGCAGTATTTT. This gives the protein CSASPRDSYQDTQYF.

This clonotype showed up just once. The CDR3 spells CASSLDLANTGELFF. The CDR3 coding sequence is TGTGCCAGCAGCTTAGATCTGGCGAACACCGGGGAGCTGTTTTTT. V gene TRBV7-6 combines with J gene TRBJ2-2; no clear D. V lost 1 base and J 0 bases, leaving 6 bases between the germline ends. The CDR3 is 15 residues long. Germline lookup yields CDR1 SGHVS and CDR2 FNYEAQ.

This clonotype was seen a handful of times. The chain employs TRBV15 and TRBJ2-1; possibly TRBD2 for D (6 bases). V was shortened by 4 bases and J by 0 bases, with 13 bases between the two germline ends. The CDR3 has 16 amino acids. The germline gives CDR1 LNHNV, CDR2 YYDKDF (reference sequence). This chain's CDR3 is CATSNGGDISYNEQFF. DNA for the CDR3: TGTGCCACCAGCAACGGGGGTGATATCTCCTACAATGAGCAGTTCTTC.

J is TRBJ2-3 and V is TRBV7-9; a weak D match, TRBD2 (6 bases). The CDR3 runs 13 residues. Trimming cost V 6 bases and J 6 bases, with 13 bases left between them. Germline V gene data show CDR1 as SEHNR and CDR2 as FQNEAQ (reference sequence). The chain's CDR3 is CASRLEGSDTQYF. The CDR3 bases are TGTGCCAGCAGGTTGGAGGGGAGCGATACGCAGTATTTT.

This clonotype was picked up many times. The gene calls are TRBV29-1 and TRBJ2-3, with D perhaps given as TRBD1 or TRBD2 (5 bases each). CDR3 size: 14 residues. Germline values: CDR1 SQVTM, CDR2 ANQGSEA. Deletions cut 8 bases from V and 0 bases from J, with 15 bases between. The CDR3 nucleotides are TGCAGCCTAACTCGGGACGTTAGCACAGATACGCAGTATTTT. It yields the protein CSLTRDVSTDTQYF.

This clonotype was detected a few times. The genes are TRBV2 and TRBJ1-1, with a possible D match to TRBD1 (6 bases). The CDR3 spans 14 residues. The V end lost 8 bases, the J end lost 10 bases, and 23 bases lay between the germline ends. Germline CDR1 and CDR2: SNHLY and FYNNEI. CDR3 sequence reads: CASLLRLGAGGAFF. The CDR3 DNA sequence: TGTGCCAGCCTCCTCCGACTGGGGGCTGGGGGAGCTTTCTTT.

The V call is TRBV7-8, the J call TRBJ2-5; D gene unclear. The CDR3 is 14 residues long. Trimming pared 7 bases from V and 0 bases from J, leaving 12 bases between. Germline V gene sequence: CDR1 SGHVS, CDR2 FQNEAQ. For the CDR3, the DNA is TGTGCCAGCAACCGCCTCAACAACCAAGAGACCCAGTACTTC. It translates to CASNRLNNQETQYF.

The V and J genes are TRBV20-1 and TRBJ2-7; a possible D gene is TRBD2 (5 bases). The CDR3 has 13 amino acids. The germline CDR1 and CDR2 sequences are DFQATT and SNEGSKA (reference sequence). V shed 3 bases and J shed 5 bases, with 14 bases lying between them. The CDR3 here is CSASEGRWNEQYF. CDR3 nucleotides: TGCAGTGCTAGTGAGGGTCGGTGGAACGAGCAGTACTTC.

The J gene is TRBJ1-1, the V gene TRBV7-9; D uncertain. Trimming pared 3 bases from V and 1 base from J, leaving 12 bases between. The CDR3 totals 15 residues. Germline V gives CDR1 SEHNR, CDR2 FQNEAQ (reference sequence). The CDR3 loop reads CASSLVLSGNTEAFF. The CDR3 DNA reads TGTGCCAGCAGCTTGGTCCTCTCAGGGAACACTGAAGCTTTCTTT.

A few counts support this clonotype. The chain carries TRBV4-1 and TRBJ2-7, with 8 bases aligning to TRBD1. J lost 2 bases, V lost 3 bases, and 9 bases had no gene match. Germline-derived CDR1 and CDR2 are MGHRA and YSYEKL. This CDR3 comprises 16 residues. CDR3 in amino acids: CASSHSVGTGTYEQYF. Written as DNA, the CDR3 is TGCGCCAGCAGCCACTCAGTTGGGACAGGTACCTACGAGCAGTACTTC.

This clonotype came up a few times. The chain joins TRBV7-6 to TRBJ1-2; 10 bases agree with TRBD1. This CDR3 is built from 14 residues. In germline, CDR1 is SGHVS, CDR2 FNYEAQ. The V gene end was trimmed by 5 bases and the J gene end by 6 bases; junction bases not matched to a gene: 6. CDR3 in DNA: TGTGCCAGCAGCCAGGGACAGGGGCGGCATGGCTACACCTTC. Translated: CASSQGQGRHGYTF.